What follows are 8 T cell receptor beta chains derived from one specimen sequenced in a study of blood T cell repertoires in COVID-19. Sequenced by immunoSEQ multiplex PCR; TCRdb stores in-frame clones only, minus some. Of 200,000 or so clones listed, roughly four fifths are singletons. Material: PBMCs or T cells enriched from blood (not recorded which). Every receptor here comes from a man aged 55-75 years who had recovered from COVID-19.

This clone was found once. The chain's CDR3 is CASSRGTAYEQYF. CDR3 nucleotide sequence: TGTGCCAGCAGCCGTGGGACAGCCTACGAGCAGTACTTC. This chain uses TRBV7-8 with TRBJ2-7, with 7 bases lining up with TRBD1. V dropped 5 bases and J dropped 2; count of bases not matched to a gene: 3. The CDR3 spans 13 residues. The germline CDR1 and CDR2 sequences are SGHVS and FQNEAQ. Supplemented by reference TRBV7-8 and TRBJ2-7, the full variable domain reads GAGVSQSPRYKVAKRGQDVALRCDPISGHVSLFWYQQALGQGPEFLTYFQNEAQLDKSGLPSDRFFAERPEGSVSTLKIQRTQQEDSAVYLCASSRGTAYEQYFGPGTRLTVT.

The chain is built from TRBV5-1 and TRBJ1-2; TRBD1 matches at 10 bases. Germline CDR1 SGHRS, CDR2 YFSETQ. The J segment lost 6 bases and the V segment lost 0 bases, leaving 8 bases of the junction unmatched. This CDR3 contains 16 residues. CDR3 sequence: CASSLARSGTGDGYTF. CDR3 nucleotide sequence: TGCGCCAGCAGCTTGGCTCGATCCGGGACAGGGGATGGCTACACCTTC. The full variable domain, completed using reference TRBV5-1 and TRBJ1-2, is KAGVTQTPRYLIKTRGQQVTLSCSPISGHRSVSWYQQTPGQGLQFLFEYFSETQRNKGNFPGRFSGRQFSNSRSEMNVSTLELGDSALYLCASSLARSGTGDGYTFGSGTRLTVV.

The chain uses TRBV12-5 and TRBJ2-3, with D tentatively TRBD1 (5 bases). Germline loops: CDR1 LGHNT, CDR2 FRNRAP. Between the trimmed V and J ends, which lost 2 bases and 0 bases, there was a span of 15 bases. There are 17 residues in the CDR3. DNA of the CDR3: TGTGCTAGTGGTTTGCTCCCCGGACAAACTAGCACAGATACGCAGTATTTT. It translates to CASGLLPGQTSTDTQYF.

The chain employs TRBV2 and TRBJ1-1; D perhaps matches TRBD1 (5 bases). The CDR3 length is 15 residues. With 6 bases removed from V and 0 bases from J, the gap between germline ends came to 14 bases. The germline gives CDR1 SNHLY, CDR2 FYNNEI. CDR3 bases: TGTGCCAGCAGGCGCACCCAGGGTATGAACACTGAAGCTTTCTTT. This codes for CASRRTQGMNTEAFF.

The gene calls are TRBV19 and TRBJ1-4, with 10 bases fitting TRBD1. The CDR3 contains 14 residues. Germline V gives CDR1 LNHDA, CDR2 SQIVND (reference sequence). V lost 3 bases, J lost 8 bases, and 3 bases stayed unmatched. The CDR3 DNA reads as TGTGCCAGTAGTATGGGACAGGGGATCGAAAAACTGTTTTTT. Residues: CASSMGQGIEKLFF.

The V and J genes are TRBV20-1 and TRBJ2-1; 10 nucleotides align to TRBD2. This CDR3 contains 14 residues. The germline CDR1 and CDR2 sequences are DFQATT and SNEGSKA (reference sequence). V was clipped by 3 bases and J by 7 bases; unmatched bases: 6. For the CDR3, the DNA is TGCAGTGCTAGTTCCCTAGCGGGGGCAAATGAGCAGTTCTTC. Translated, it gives CSASSLAGANEQFF.

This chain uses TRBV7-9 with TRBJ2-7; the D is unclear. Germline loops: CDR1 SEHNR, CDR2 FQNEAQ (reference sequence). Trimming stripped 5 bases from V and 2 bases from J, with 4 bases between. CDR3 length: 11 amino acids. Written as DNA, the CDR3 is TGTGCCAGCAGCACAGCCTACGAGCAGTACTTC. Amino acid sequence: CASSTAYEQYF.

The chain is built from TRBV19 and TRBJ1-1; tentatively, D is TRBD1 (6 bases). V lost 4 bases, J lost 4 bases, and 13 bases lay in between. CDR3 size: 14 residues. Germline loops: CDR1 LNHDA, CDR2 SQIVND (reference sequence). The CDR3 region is CASSKREGGTEAFF. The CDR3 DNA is TGTGCCAGTAGTAAGAGAGAAGGGGGCACTGAAGCTTTCTTT.